Below are 18 T cell receptor beta chains sequenced from a single sample in a study of OX40 agonist ivuxolimab in advanced cancers. Receptor libraries were prepared by the immunoSEQ multiplex PCR assay. This immuneACCESS table, as held by TCRdb, lists in-frame sequences with V and J called but not all clones. Of the missing ones, under half trace to an unresolved V gene in checked studies; the others have no known cause. In all, the sample holds around 80,000 clones, and approximately 78% of those were seen once. In total, the top ten clones hold around 5% of the sample. This specimen was CD4+ or CD8+ T cells sorted from blood, taken in a trial of the OX40 agonist ivuxolimab. The source of these receptors is an adult with an advanced solid tumor such as melanoma, head and neck, liver or kidney cancer.

In its sample, this clone was seen a few times. The chain links TRBV2 to TRBJ2-7; the D call may be TRBD1 or TRBD2 (5 bases each). CDR3 length: 18 residues. Per the germline V gene, CDR1 is SNHLY and CDR2 is FYNNEI. The V and J ends lost 3 bases and 5 bases respectively, with 26 bases between them. CDR3 protein: CASSEAVMGRLGTHEQYF. As DNA, the CDR3 is TGTGCCAGCAGTGAGGCCGTAATGGGACGACTTGGAACCCACGAGCAGTACTTC.

The V call is TRBV9, the J call TRBJ2-1; D is possibly TRBD1 (6 bases). Deletions cut 1 base from V and 8 bases from J, with 19 bases between. The CDR3 is made up of 16 amino acids. Germline V CDR1 and CDR2: SGDLS, YYNGEE. Written as DNA, the CDR3 is TGTGCCAGCAGCGTAATGGGGGCAGGCAGCCAGCATGAGCAGTTCTTC. It yields the protein CASSVMGAGSQHEQFF.

This clone was seen just once. The chain has TRBV28 and TRBJ1-2; no reliable D call. CDR1 and CDR2 from the germline V gene are MDHEN and SYDVKM. V lost 6 bases to trimming and J lost 5 bases, with 10 bases between them. This CDR3 has 12 amino acids. The CDR3 coding sequence is TGTGCCAGCAGCCTAAACGAGTATGGCTACACCTTC. The encoded protein is CASSLNEYGYTF.

The chain combines TRBV19 with TRBJ1-1; D ambiguous. Germline V gene data show CDR1 as LNHDA and CDR2 as SQIVND (reference sequence). The germline V and J ends were trimmed by 6 bases and 3 bases, with 11 bases remaining between them. The CDR3 runs 13 residues. The CDR3 nucleotides are TGTGCCAGTAGCCTTACACGATACACTGAAGCTTTCTTT. It translates to CASSLTRYTEAFF. Filled out from reference TRBV19 and TRBJ1-1, the complete variable domain reads DGGITQSPKYLFRKEGQNVTLSCEQNLNHDAMYWYRQDPGQGLRLIYYSQIVNDFQKGDIAEGYSVSREKKESFPLTVTSAQKNPTAFYLCASSLTRYTEAFFGQGTRLTVV.

J is TRBJ1-2 and V is TRBV2, with D perhaps TRBD1 (6 bases). The CDR3 extends over 14 amino acids. Between the trimmed V and J ends, which lost 1 base and 8 bases, there was a span of 14 bases. The germline V gene has CDR1 SNHLY and CDR2 FYNNEI. CDR3 loop: CASSEEGGSGGYTF. CDR3 DNA: TGTGCCAGCAGTGAAGAAGGGGGATCGGGCGGCTACACCTTC.

The chain links TRBV19 to TRBJ2-4; tentative D call: TRBD1 (6 bases). The CDR3 totals 17 residues. With 6 bases removed from V and 0 bases from J, the gap between germline ends came to 18 bases. Looked up from germline, CDR1 is LNHDA and CDR2 is SQIVND (reference sequence). The CDR3 loop is CASSLSPQGLAKNIQYF. CDR3 DNA: TGTGCCAGTAGCCTATCCCCCCAGGGGCTAGCCAAAAACATTCAGTACTTC.

This clone has a single count. This chain connects TRBV7-9 to TRBJ1-1; D possibly corresponds to TRBD1 (6 bases). The CDR3 is 14 residues long. In germline, CDR1 is SEHNR, CDR2 FQNEAQ (reference sequence). V was pared by 6 bases and J by 5 bases, with 16 bases between. DNA of the CDR3: TGTGCCAGCAGTTTCGGGGGGGCTAGGACTGAAGCTTTCTTT. It specifies CASSFGGARTEAFF.

This clone was counted once. This rearrangement joins TRBV7-2 to TRBJ1-6; possibly TRBD1 for D (5 bases). Germline V gene sequence: CDR1 SGHTA, CDR2 FQGNSA. CDR3 length: 14 amino acids. V shed 1 base and J shed 6 bases, with 7 bases lying between them. The CDR3 reads CASSLDRFNSPLHF. The CDR3 nucleotides read TGTGCCAGCAGCTTAGACAGGTTTAATTCACCCCTCCACTTT.

The chain combines TRBV5-1 with TRBJ2-5; 8 positions agree with TRBD1. V trimming: 0 bases; J trimming: 7 bases; junction bases outside the gene matches: 11. This CDR3 comprises 16 residues. CDR1 is SGHRS, CDR2 YFSETQ, per germline. The CDR3 DNA reads TGCGCCAGCAGCTTGGCCTCGGCCAGGGGGCCGGGGACCCAGTACTTC. It codes for CASSLASARGPGTQYF.

This clone was seen once. The chain combines TRBV5-1 with TRBJ2-5; TRBD2 aligns across 16 bases. J gave up 1 base and V 4 bases, and 7 bases lay outside the gene matches. CDR1 is SGHRS, CDR2 YFSETQ, per germline. This CDR3 has 18 amino acids. CDR3 coding DNA: TGCGCCAGCAGCATAACCGGGACTAGCGGGGGGGTCCAAGAGACCCAGTACTTC. It specifies CASSITGTSGGVQETQYF.

This chain joins TRBV7-9 and TRBJ2-2; possibly TRBD1 for D (6 bases). The ends were cut back, 5 bases at V and 10 bases at J, with 17 bases in the middle. This CDR3 has 14 residues. Germline lookup yields CDR1 SEHNR and CDR2 FQNEAQ (reference sequence). In nucleotides, the CDR3 is TGTGCCAGCAGCCTCAGGGGCAGGCTAATGGAGCTGTTTTTT. Its protein product is CASSLRGRLMELFF.

The chain links TRBV7-8 to TRBJ2-5; D may be TRBD1 (5 bases). Between the trimmed V and J ends, which lost 1 base and 4 bases, there was a span of 10 bases. Germline V lookup: CDR1 SGHVS, CDR2 FQNEAQ. The CDR3 covers 14 residues. DNA for the CDR3: TGTGCCAGCAGCTTAGTTCAGGGTGCAGAGACCCAGTACTTC. Its translation: CASSLVQGAETQYF.

V and J are TRBV2 and TRBJ2-5; 7 nucleotides match TRBD2. The trim removed 6 bases at V and 5 bases at J, leaving 12 bases unmatched. The CDR3 loop spans 15 amino acids. Germline CDR1 SNHLY, CDR2 FYNNEI. The CDR3 is CASRSRGFSPETQYF. Here the CDR3 DNA reads TGTGCCAGCAGGTCGCGGGGGTTTTCCCCGGAGACCCAGTACTTC.

The chain recombines TRBV28 with TRBJ2-3, with no clear D. The CDR3 is made up of 14 amino acids. The germline V gene encodes CDR1 MDHEN and CDR2 SYDVKM. V was cut by 5 bases and J by 2 bases, with 11 bases left in between. DNA of the CDR3: TGTGCCAGCAGTCCGCCAGAGTACACAGATACGCAGTATTTT. Amino acid sequence: CASSPPEYTDTQYF.

A single count supports this clone. The V call is TRBV28, the J call TRBJ1-1; D may be TRBD1 (5 bases). The CDR3 runs to 11 residues. V lost 3 bases to trimming and J lost 10 bases, with 9 bases between them. Germline V CDR1 and CDR2: MDHEN, SYDVKM. DNA for the CDR3: TGTGCCAGCAGTTTTATGAGGGGAGCTTTCTTT. This sequence encodes CASSFMRGAFF.

This clone was observed a handful of times. This chain links TRBV27 with TRBJ2-2; the D is unclear. CDR1 and CDR2 (germline): MNHEY, SMNVEV (reference sequence). Deletions cut 4 bases from V and 1 base from J, with 16 bases between. CDR3 size: 17 residues. CDR3 in amino acids: CASSSTPPAWNTGELFF. CDR3 bases: TGTGCCAGCAGTTCTACCCCTCCAGCGTGGAACACCGGGGAGCTGTTTTTT.

This clone was observed a handful of times. This sequence joins TRBV18 and TRBJ2-2; D may match TRBD1 or TRBD2 (5 bases each). CDR1 is KGHSH and CDR2 is LQKENI in the germline V gene. V shed 0 bases and J shed 0 bases, with 14 bases lying between them. The CDR3 runs to 18 residues. This chain's CDR3 is CASSPPVGEPTNTGELFF. DNA of the CDR3: TGTGCCAGCTCACCACCGGTGGGGGAACCTACGAACACCGGGGAGCTGTTTTTT. The whole variable domain, remainder taken from reference TRBV18 and TRBJ2-2, is NAGVMQNPRHLVRRRGQEARLRCSPMKGHSHVYWYRQLPEEGLKFMVYLQKENIIDESGMPKERFSAEFPKEGPSILRIQQVVRGDSAAYFCASSPPVGEPTNTGELFFGEGSRLTVL.

This clone turned up a few times. The chain's CDR3 is CASTTGPPGNIQYF. The CDR3 DNA reads TGTGCCAGCACCACGGGCCCTCCTGGGAACATTCAGTACTTC. The chain couples TRBV6-5 to TRBJ2-4; D remains ambiguous. Germline values: CDR1 MNHEY, CDR2 SVGAGI. The length of the CDR3 is 14 residues. V gave up 7 bases and J gave up 7 bases, with 17 bases separating them.